This TCR beta chain was sequenced for a study of cytomegalovirus exposure and HLA in healthy donors. Amplification used 60 Vbeta primers and 13 Jbeta primers. Generated by immunoSEQ multiplex PCR, the TCRdb table keeps only in-frame clones and is missing some. Altogether some 120,000 clones are present, about 10% being singletons, with the ten largest covering approximately 4.4%. In germline, CDR1 is MNHNS, CDR2 SASEGT. CDR3 size: 14 residues. Germline trimming cut 6 bases from V and 3 bases from J; bases unmatched to any gene: 6. This clone was observed a handful of times. Its target is unknown. Study observations and caveats: TCR beta V segments were, for the most part, productive about 87% or about 30% of the time in an earlier analysis. Some V segments, TRBV6-2 and TRBV6-3 among them, were indistinguishable and were therefore excluded.

This chain links TRBV6-1 with TRBJ2-5, with TRBD1 matching 8 bases. The sequence was obtained from a woman younger than 35 in good health and CMV-seropositive. Sample: PBMCs. In DNA form, the CDR3 reads TGTGCCAGCAGGACAGGGGCTGTCGAAGAGACCCAGTACTTC. Its translation is CASRTGAVEETQYF.